These 11 T cell receptor beta chains originate from one sample sequenced in a study of CD8 T cells in ankylosing spondylitis. TCRdb redid the calling of the 5' RACE reads with MiXCR, one entry per CDR3 protein. The table has just under 95,000 distinct CDR3 sequences, 8.8% seen once. Source material: blood, either unsorted or a sorted T cell fraction (not recorded which). The receptors shown here come from a male donor with ankylosing spondylitis or in good health (not recorded which).

Comments on this clonotype: This could be a read error, since a much larger clone is one nucleotide away. The chain recombines TRBV13 with TRBJ2-3, with 13 positions matching TRBD2. Germline assignment: CDR1 PRHDT and CDR2 FYEKMQ (reference sequence). This CDR3 has 14 amino acids. This CDR3 reads CVSRLAGGGDTQYF. Here the CDR3 DNA reads TGTGTCAGCAGACTAGCGGGGGGCGGAGATACGCAGTATTTT.

In this sample, this clonotype turned up many times. J is TRBJ1-1 and V is TRBV27, with D maybe TRBD1 (5 bases). CDR3 length: 19 residues. Germline values: CDR1 MNHEY, CDR2 SMNVEV (reference sequence). Trimming took off 0 bases at V and 1 base at J, with 21 bases between the two ends. The CDR3 sequence: CASSLSGLWGSSRNTEAFF. CDR3 coding DNA: TGTGCCAGCAGTTTATCAGGTTTGTGGGGGTCGTCACGGAACACTGAAGCTTTCTTT.

Of note for this clonotype: Germline is not matched at one junction end, which may reflect a read error. V usage is TRBV5-1 and J usage is TRBJ2-5, with 7 bases lining up with TRBD2. CDR3 length: 13 amino acids. Looked up from germline, CDR1 is SGHRS and CDR2 is YFSETQ. CDR3 amino acids: CASSLPSGESQYF. The CDR3 bases are TGCGCCAGCAGCTTGCCTAGCGGAGAGAGCCAGTACTTC.

The sample holds many counts of this clonotype. The chain links TRBV24-1 to TRBJ2-1, with D unclear. Trimming removed 3 bases at V and 0 bases at J, with 8 bases between. The CDR3 is 15 residues long. Germline values: CDR1 KGHDR, CDR2 SFDVKD. CDR3 nucleotides: TGTGCCACCAGTGATCTAGGGTTCTCCTACAATGAGCAGTTCTTC. Translation gives CATSDLGFSYNEQFF.

This chain uses TRBV18 with TRBJ1-6, with D tentatively TRBD1 (5 bases). The germline CDR1 and CDR2 sequences are KGHSH and LQKENI. V was trimmed by 8 bases and J by 7 bases, leaving 15 bases between them. The CDR3 extends over 14 amino acids. The CDR3 DNA reads as TGTGCCAGCGCGCCGGGACTGACGAATTCACCCCTCCACTTT. Its translation: CASAPGLTNSPLHF.

The sample holds many counts of this clonotype. The V call is TRBV2, the J call TRBJ1-5; D is uncertain. The CDR3 runs to 15 residues. Germline CDR1 reads SNHLY; CDR2 reads FYNNEI. Trimming pared 3 bases from V and 4 bases from J, leaving 13 bases between. The CDR3 protein is CASSEEWTANQPQHF. CDR3 DNA sequence: TGTGCCAGCAGTGAGGAGTGGACGGCTAATCAGCCCCAGCATTTT.

This clonotype was found many times. The rearrangement links TRBV20-1 to TRBJ2-5, with TRBD1 matching over 8 bases. Looked up from germline, CDR1 is DFQATT and CDR2 is SNEGSKA (reference sequence). The junction had 15 bases not matched to a gene; V was cut back by 1 base and J by 5 bases. This CDR3 has 17 amino acids. The CDR3, as DNA: TGCAGTGCTAGAGGAGCCCTCAGGGGGCGCATGGGTGAGACCCAGTACTTC. It encodes CSARGALRGRMGETQYF.

In this sample, this clonotype turned up many times. The rearrangement uses TRBV2 and TRBJ2-3, with D perhaps TRBD2 (5 bases). The CDR3 totals 15 residues. Germline V gene sequence: CDR1 SNHLY, CDR2 FYNNEI. Trimming pared 2 bases from V and 2 bases from J, leaving 11 bases between. The CDR3 region has the DNA TGTGCCAGCAGTGAAAGGCTAGCCGACACAGATACGCAGTATTTT. Its protein product is CASSERLADTDTQYF. Supplemented by reference TRBV2 and TRBJ2-3, the full variable domain reads EPEVTQTPSHQVTQMGQEVILRCVPISNHLYFYWYRQILGQKVEFLVSFYNNEISEKSEIFDDQFSVERPDGSNFTLKIRSTKLEDSAMYFCASSERLADTDTQYFGPGTRLTVL.

This clonotype appeared a few times. The gene calls are TRBV7-2 and TRBJ2-5; D is unresolved. This CDR3 has 15 amino acids. The ends were cut back, 5 bases at V and 8 bases at J, with 21 bases in the middle. CDR1 is SGHTA and CDR2 is FQGNSA in the germline V gene. CDR3: CASSPGFRASGTQYF. Written as DNA, the CDR3 is TGTGCCAGCAGCCCAGGTTTTCGCGCGTCAGGCACCCAGTACTTC.

About this clonotype: A junction end diverges from the germline sequence, so it may reflect a read error. The J gene is TRBJ2-1, the V gene TRBV7-9, with unresolved D. CDR3 length: 14 amino acids. Germline V gene sequence: CDR1 SEHNR, CDR2 FQNEAQ (reference sequence). CDR3 protein: CASSSPTLPNEQLF. The CDR3 DNA reads as TGTGCCAGCAGCTCCCCGACGCTCCCCAATGAGCAGCTCTTC.

This clonotype came up many times. This chain joins TRBV5-1 and TRBJ2-1, with 10 bases lining up with TRBD1. Germline V gene sequence: CDR1 SGHRS, CDR2 YFSETQ. There are 15 residues in the CDR3. After removal of 2 bases from V and 9 bases from J, the junction contained 8 bases not matched to a gene. In DNA, the CDR3 is TGCGCCAGCAGCTTTTCCGGACAGGGGGGACTTGAGCAGTTCTTC. This codes for CASSFSGQGGLEQFF.